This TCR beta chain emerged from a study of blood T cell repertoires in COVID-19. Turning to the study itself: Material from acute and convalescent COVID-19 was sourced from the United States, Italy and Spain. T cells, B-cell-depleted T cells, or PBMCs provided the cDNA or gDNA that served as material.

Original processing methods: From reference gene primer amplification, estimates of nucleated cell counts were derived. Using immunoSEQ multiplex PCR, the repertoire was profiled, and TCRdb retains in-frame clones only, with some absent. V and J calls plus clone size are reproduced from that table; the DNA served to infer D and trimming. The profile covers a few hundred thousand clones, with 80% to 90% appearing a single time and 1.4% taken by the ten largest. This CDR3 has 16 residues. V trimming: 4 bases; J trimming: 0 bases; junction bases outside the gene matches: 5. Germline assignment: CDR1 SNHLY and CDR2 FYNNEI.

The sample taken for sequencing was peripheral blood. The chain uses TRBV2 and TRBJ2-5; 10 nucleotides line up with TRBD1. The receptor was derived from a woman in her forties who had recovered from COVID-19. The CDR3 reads CASSAPGQGNQETQYF. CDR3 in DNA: TGTGCCAGCAGTGCCCCGGGACAGGGGAACCAAGAGACCCAGTACTTC. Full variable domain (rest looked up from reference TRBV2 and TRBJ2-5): EPEVTQTPSHQVTQMGQEVILRCVPISNHLYFYWYRQILGQKVEFLVSFYNNEISEKSEIFDDQFSVERPDGSNFTLKIRSTKLEDSAMYFCASSAPGQGNQETQYFGPGTRLLVL.